The next 26 T cell receptor beta chains were all read from a single sample in a study of T cells in Graves' hyperthyroidism and ophthalmopathy (dated by TCRdb to about 2019). The library was obtained by multiplex PCR. The instrument was an Illumina HiSeq 2000. Amplification of TCR beta CDR3 regions was carried out from RNA transcripts. The TCR CDR3 was subjected to a first round of RT-PCR using the HTBI primer set and the Qiagen OneStep RT-PCR kit. The public reads were reanalyzed by TCRdb: fastp trimming at Q25, MiXCR alignment, in-frame beta chains only. Rows with one shared CDR3 protein collapse into an entry with the most common genes and DNA. The sample has 300,000 to 400,000 distinct CDR3 sequences on record, approximately 15% of them singletons. The top ten constitute approximately 11% of the sample. The sequenced sample was blood. The receptors shown here come from a woman aged 60-75 years with Graves' hyperthyroidism.

This clonotype was observed many times. The chain employs TRBV7-8 and TRBJ2-7, with 8 bases that match TRBD1. This CDR3 has 16 residues. Per the germline V gene, CDR1 is SGHVS and CDR2 is FQNEAQ. V was pared by 5 bases and J by 7 bases, with 16 bases of the junction left unmatched. Written as DNA, the CDR3 is TGTGCCAGCAGCCCACCTACCCGGACAGGGCCGGGGGAGCAGTACTTC. Residues: CASSPPTRTGPGEQYF.

The rearrangement joins TRBV11-2 to TRBJ2-5, with 9 nucleotides matching TRBD2. The CDR3 covers 17 residues. Germline V gene data show CDR1 as SGHAT and CDR2 as FQNNGV. V trimming: 0 bases; J trimming: 4 bases; junction bases outside the gene matches: 9. The CDR3 sequence is CASSLDPAGGPVETQYF. The CDR3 nucleotides read TGTGCCAGCAGCTTAGATCCGGCGGGAGGGCCAGTAGAGACCCAGTACTTC.

In its sample, this clonotype was seen a few times. In nucleotides, the CDR3 is TGTGCCACCCGGTGGGGGTATGGCTACACCTTC. Translated, it gives CATRWGYGYTF. This sequence joins TRBV24-1 and TRBJ1-2, with D possibly matching TRBD1 (5 bases). Trimming took off 9 bases at V and 5 bases at J, with 9 bases between the two ends. CDR1 and CDR2 (germline): KGHDR, SFDVKD. The CDR3 sequence is 11 residues long.

This clonotype was detected many times. The chain couples TRBV18 to TRBJ2-1; D is unresolved. V dropped 2 bases and J dropped 8 bases, with 13 bases sitting between them. This CDR3 contains 14 residues. Germline CDR1 reads KGHSH; CDR2 reads LQKENI. The CDR3 sequence is CASSPASWTHEQFF. The CDR3, as DNA: TGTGCCAGCTCACCAGCCTCGTGGACCCATGAGCAGTTCTTC.

Ten or more counts support this clonotype. The V and J genes are TRBV5-1 and TRBJ2-1, with 7 bases matching TRBD2. The CDR3 consists of 15 residues. The ends lost 0 bases at V and 6 bases at J; junction bases unmatched: 6. Germline V gene data show CDR1 as SGHRS and CDR2 as YFSETQ. CDR3 bases: TGCGCCAGCAGCTTGGATCCCGGGACTATCAATGAGCAGTTCTTC. Its translation: CASSLDPGTINEQFF.

The genes are TRBV7-9 and TRBJ1-4; D is uncertain. This CDR3 spans 13 amino acids. With 5 bases removed from V and 4 bases from J, the gap between germline ends came to 8 bases. The germline V gene has CDR1 SEHNR and CDR2 FQNEAQ (reference sequence). DNA for the CDR3: TGTGCCAGCAGCACCCAGGTTAATGAAAAACTGTTTTTT. Translating it yields CASSTQVNEKLFF.

This clonotype has only a few counts. This chain links TRBV7-2 with TRBJ1-2; no clear D. Trimming took 1 base from V and 1 from J, leaving 7 bases between them. Per germline, CDR1 SGHTA and CDR2 FQGNSA. The CDR3 runs to 14 residues. The CDR3 spells CASSLVGFNYGYTF. For the CDR3, the DNA is TGTGCCAGCAGCTTAGTCGGATTTAACTATGGCTACACCTTC.

This clonotype appeared many times. This rearrangement joins TRBV12-5 to TRBJ1-2; 7 bases map to TRBD1. Germline trimming cut 6 bases from V and 2 bases from J; bases unmatched to any gene: 9. This CDR3 comprises 15 residues. CDR1 and CDR2 from the germline V gene are LGHNT and FRNRAP. The CDR3 DNA is TGTGCTAGTGGGGCGACCCCGACAGGGAACTATGGCTACACCTTC. This codes for CASGATPTGNYGYTF.

This clonotype was seen repeatedly, ten times or more. The chain employs TRBV20-1 and TRBJ2-5; D possibly uses TRBD1 or TRBD2 (6 bases each). In germline, CDR1 is DFQATT, CDR2 SNEGSKA (reference sequence). Trimming cost V 3 bases and J 5 bases, with 13 bases left between them. This CDR3 is 13 amino acids long. The CDR3 sequence: CSARGRGGETQYF. The DNA of the CDR3 is TGCAGTGCTAGGGGCAGGGGAGGTGAGACCCAGTACTTC.

The sample holds many counts of this clonotype. The chain combines TRBV3-1 with TRBJ2-5, with TRBD2 matching 9 bases. The ends lost 3 bases at V and 1 base at J; junction bases unmatched: 3. This CDR3 has 15 amino acids. Germline V gene sequence: CDR1 LGHDT, CDR2 YNNKEL (reference sequence). Here the CDR3 DNA reads TGTGCCAGCAGCCAGGGACTAGCTCCCCAAGAGACCCAGTACTTC. Its translation is CASSQGLAPQETQYF.

To note about this clonotype: A read error may be the cause here, since a much bigger clone is one base away. The chain recombines TRBV12-3 or TRBV12-4 with TRBJ2-1; D not resolved. The CDR3 consists of 11 residues. This CDR3 reads CASRGKNGQFF. CDR3 sequence (DNA): TGTGCCAGCAGGGGGAAGAATGGGCAGTTCTTC.

This clonotype was detected ten times or more. The V and J genes are TRBV20-1 and TRBJ1-1; D call uncertain. V was clipped by 0 bases and J by 7 bases, with 15 bases between them. CDR1 and CDR2 from the germline V gene are DFQATT and SNEGSKA (reference sequence). The CDR3 contains 14 residues. As DNA, the CDR3 is TGCAGTGCTAGAGAAAAGAATAGGGCCTTTGAAGCTTTCTTT. Translated, it gives CSAREKNRAFEAFF.

The CDR3 loop is CASSVVDRGGTEAFF. DNA of the CDR3: TGTGCCAGCAGCGTAGTCGACAGGGGAGGCACTGAAGCTTTCTTT. The rearrangement joins TRBV9 to TRBJ1-1; 8 nucleotides agree with TRBD1. Per germline, CDR1 SGDLS and CDR2 YYNGEE. This CDR3 has 15 amino acids. After removal of 0 bases from V and 4 bases from J, the junction contained 5 bases not matched to a gene.

This clonotype was picked up many times. The V gene is TRBV6-6, the J gene TRBJ2-2, with a tentative D call TRBD2 (5 bases). The CDR3 sequence is 17 residues long. Trimming pared 0 bases from V and 5 bases from J, leaving 16 bases between. Germline V gives CDR1 MNHNY, CDR2 SVGAGI (reference sequence). CDR3 nucleotides: TGTGCCAGCAGTTACTCGACACGGCTAGCCTCAACCGGGGAGCTGTTTTTT. This codes for CASSYSTRLASTGELFF.

V usage is TRBV5-1 and J usage is TRBJ2-5; D may be TRBD1 (6 bases). There are 15 residues in the CDR3. Germline lookup yields CDR1 SGHRS and CDR2 YFSETQ. Trimming cost V 2 bases and J 5 bases, with 16 bases left between them. CDR3 region: CASSFRAGVQETQYF. The CDR3 DNA sequence: TGCGCCAGCAGCTTTAGGGCAGGGGTACAGGAGACCCAGTACTTC.

This clonotype was seen many times. The CDR3 DNA is TGTGCCAGCAGTGAACCACAGGGGACCACCGGGGAGCTGTTTTTT. This encodes CASSEPQGTTGELFF. This chain links TRBV6-1 with TRBJ2-2; 7 bases are a match to TRBD1. J gave up 4 bases and V 2 bases, and 4 bases lay outside the gene matches. Germline V gives CDR1 MNHNS, CDR2 SASEGT. This CDR3 region has 15 residues.

This clonotype showed up just a few times. The chain carries TRBV6-4 and TRBJ2-1, with 10 bases identical to TRBD2. This CDR3 comprises 15 residues. Germline values: CDR1 MRHNA, CDR2 SNTAGT. Trimming removed 2 bases from V and 7 bases from J; junction bases left unmatched: 5. The DNA for the CDR3 is TGTGCCAGCAGTGACGGAATAGCGGGGGGTAATGAGCAGTTCTTC. Translated, it gives CASSDGIAGGNEQFF.

This clonotype was observed at least ten times. This sequence joins TRBV6-1 and TRBJ2-5; tentative D call: TRBD1 (5 bases). V shed 5 bases and J shed 5 bases, with 15 bases lying between them. CDR1 and CDR2 from the germline V gene are MNHNS and SASEGT. The CDR3 runs 14 residues. The CDR3: CASSSRGTVETQYF. The CDR3, as DNA: TGTGCCAGCAGTAGTAGGGGAACAGTGGAGACCCAGTACTTC.

This clonotype was detected only a few times. The chain recombines TRBV11-1 with TRBJ1-1, with D maybe TRBD1 (6 bases). Per the germline V gene, CDR1 is SGHAT and CDR2 is FQDESV (reference sequence). CDR3 length equals 13 residues. V was trimmed by 4 bases and J by 4 bases, leaving 10 bases between them. CDR3 coding DNA: TGTGCCAGCAGCTCACAGGGACTCACTGAAGCTTTCTTT. Residues: CASSSQGLTEAFF. The full variable domain, with the rest looked up from reference TRBV11-1 and TRBJ1-1, is EAEVAQSPRYKITEKSQAVAFWCDPISGHATLYWYRQILGQGPELLVQFQDESVVDDSQLPKDRFSAERLKGVDSTLKIQPAELGDSAMYLCASSSQGLTEAFFGQGTRLTVV.

This clonotype was found many times. This chain joins TRBV5-1 and TRBJ2-5; 8 bases align to TRBD2. This CDR3 is built from 16 residues. The V gene end was trimmed by 0 bases and the J gene end by 4 bases; junction bases not matched to a gene: 8. Per germline, CDR1 SGHRS and CDR2 YFSETQ. CDR3 nucleotide sequence: TGCGCCAGCAGCTTGGAAGGGCGGGGGGCCGGAGAGACCCAGTACTTC. This codes for CASSLEGRGAGETQYF.

For the CDR3, the DNA is TGTGCCAGCAGTTTCCGCCCATATCAGCCCCAGCATTTT. Translating gives CASSFRPYQPQHF. The J gene is TRBJ1-5, the V gene TRBV27, with no clear D. The CDR3 contains 13 residues. Trimming removed 3 bases at V and 5 bases at J, with 8 bases between. Germline V CDR1 and CDR2: MNHEY, SMNVEV (reference sequence).

The V call is TRBV5-1, the J call TRBJ2-2; TRBD2 agrees at 14 bases. The CDR3 extends over 17 amino acids. CDR1 SGHRS and CDR2 YFSETQ come from the germline V gene. The V segment lost 4 bases and the J segment 7 bases; nucleotides outside the gene matches: 9. CDR3 amino acids: CASSKGLAGEQVGELFF. DNA for the CDR3: TGCGCCAGCAGCAAGGGACTAGCGGGAGAACAGGTCGGGGAGCTGTTTTTT. The full variable domain, rest sourced from reference TRBV5-1 and TRBJ2-2, is KAGVTQTPRYLIKTRGQQVTLSCSPISGHRSVSWYQQTPGQGLQFLFEYFSETQRNKGNFPGRFSGRQFSNSRSEMNVSTLELGDSALYLCASSKGLAGEQVGELFFGEGSRLTVL.

This clonotype was seen at least ten times. The chain employs TRBV6-1 and TRBJ2-1, with 16 nucleotides matching TRBD2. V lost 6 bases, J lost 8 bases, and 7 bases stayed unmatched. This CDR3 comprises 16 residues. Germline values: CDR1 MNHNS, CDR2 SASEGT. Here the CDR3 DNA reads TGTGCCAGCAGCGACTCCGGGACTAGCGGGAGGGATGAGCAGTTCTTC. It specifies CASSDSGTSGRDEQFF.

J is TRBJ2-5 and V is TRBV29-1, with D possibly TRBD1 on 6 matching bases. CDR3 size: 12 residues. V lost 7 bases and J 1 base, leaving 10 bases between the germline ends. Germline values: CDR1 SQVTM, CDR2 ANQGSEA. This CDR3 is CSADRTQETQYF. The CDR3 region has the DNA TGCAGCGCCGACAGGACCCAAGAGACCCAGTACTTC.

The sample holds many counts of this clonotype. The CDR3 is CASSLSNRGSEQYF. CDR3 bases: TGTGCCAGCAGTTTATCGAACAGGGGGAGCGAGCAGTACTTC. The rearrangement links TRBV28 to TRBJ2-7; 8 bases are shared with TRBD1. The CDR3 length is 14 residues. V dropped 1 base and J dropped 6; count of bases not matched to a gene: 5. The germline V gene encodes CDR1 MDHEN and CDR2 SYDVKM.

V is TRBV7-6 and J is TRBJ2-7, with 9 bases fitting TRBD1. The CDR3 covers 14 residues. After removal of 5 bases from V and 3 bases from J, the junction contained 5 bases not matched to a gene. CDR1 is SGHVS and CDR2 is FNYEAQ in the germline V gene. This CDR3 reads CASSDWDRVYEQYF. CDR3 DNA: TGTGCCAGCAGCGACTGGGACAGGGTCTACGAGCAGTACTTC. Using reference TRBV7-6 and TRBJ2-7 for the parts outside the CDR3, the full variable domain is GAGVSQSPRYKVTKRGQDVALRCDPISGHVSLYWYRQALGQGPEFLTYFNYEAQQDKSGLPNDRFSAERPEGSISTLTIQRTEQRDSAMYRCASSDWDRVYEQYFGPGTRLTVT.